This TCR beta chain came from a study of CD8+ T cells in alopecia areata. Study outcomes and limitations: Sequencing of scalp tissue also captures the resident alphabeta T cells of normal skin. Relative to mice, TCR sharing across patients was less clear, a difference possibly HLA-related.

Investigators sorted PBMCs to obtain both CD4+ and CD8+ T cells. This CDR3 region has 14 residues. Germline V gene lookup returns CDR1 MNHEY and CDR2 SMNVEV (reference sequence). Following RNA extraction, reverse transcription yielded cDNA that acted as the sequencing template. TCRdb's copy holds only in-frame clones and misses some; the assay was immunoSEQ multiplex PCR. Found here are some 200,000 clones, around 50% of them singletons; the top ten hold roughly 5%. Comment on this clone: Its antigen is as yet unknown. Compared with germline, one end of the junction differs, possibly owing to a read error.

Sequencing was carried out using CD8+ T cells sorted from blood. The rearrangement joins TRBV27 to TRBJ1-2; possible D gene TRBD1, 5 bases. The TCR was taken from a human donor in good health. This CDR3 is CASSLLPAPGIPVF. Here the CDR3 DNA reads TGTGCCAGCAGTTTATTACCCGCCCCAGGGATCCCGGTCTTC.